What follows are 29 T cell receptor beta chains derived from one specimen sequenced in a study of shared clonotypes between healthy human individuals. Profiled with immunoSEQ multiplex PCR; TCRdb holds only in-frame clones, not every one. The data hold approximately 530,000 clones, with roughly 95% observed a single time. The specimen sequenced was naive CD4+ T cells sorted from blood. Documented subset: CD45RA+ positively selected. These receptors were obtained from a woman in her twenties or thirties in good health.

J is TRBJ2-1 and V is TRBV5-4; D gene ambiguous. The CDR3 has 14 amino acids. V was cut by 0 bases and J by 4 bases, with 8 bases left in between. Germline assignment: CDR1 SGHNT and CDR2 YYREEE (reference sequence). CDR3 in DNA: TGTGCCAGCAGCTTGGTTGTTGAATACAATGAGCAGTTCTTC. It encodes CASSLVVEYNEQFF.

The gene calls are TRBV27 and TRBJ2-6; D not resolved. Looked up from germline, CDR1 is MNHEY and CDR2 is SMNVEV (reference sequence). The V and J ends lost 5 bases and 0 bases respectively, with 5 bases between them. CDR3 length: 14 residues. This CDR3 is CASSTSSGANVLTF. CDR3 in DNA: TGTGCCAGCAGTACGAGCTCTGGGGCCAACGTCCTGACTTTC.

This clone was seen a handful of times. The chain links TRBV7-8 to TRBJ2-7, with 8 bases fitting TRBD2. The CDR3 is 15 residues long. Germline V gives CDR1 SGHVS, CDR2 FQNEAQ. After removal of 5 bases from V and 4 bases from J, the junction contained 10 bases not matched to a gene. The CDR3 spells CASSHGLAGLYEQYF. CDR3 coding DNA: TGTGCCAGCAGCCACGGGCTAGCGGGTTTGTACGAGCAGTACTTC. The full variable domain, its missing parts supplied by reference TRBV7-8 and TRBJ2-7, is GAGVSQSPRYKVAKRGQDVALRCDPISGHVSLFWYQQALGQGPEFLTYFQNEAQLDKSGLPSDRFFAERPEGSVSTLKIQRTQQEDSAVYLCASSHGLAGLYEQYFGPGTRLTVT.

The CDR3 spells CASGVGPYEAFF. The CDR3 DNA is TGTGCCAGCGGGGTGGGGCCCTATGAAGCTTTCTTT. The chain couples TRBV28 to TRBJ1-1; possibly TRBD1 for D (5 bases). CDR1 is MDHEN and CDR2 is SYDVKM in the germline V gene. The CDR3 loop spans 12 amino acids. With 8 bases removed from V and 7 bases from J, the gap between germline ends came to 14 bases.

This chain joins TRBV7-9 and TRBJ1-2, with D possibly TRBD1 on 5 matching bases. Germline V lookup: CDR1 SEHNR, CDR2 FQNEAQ (reference sequence). V was clipped by 5 bases and J by 5 bases, with 27 bases between them. The CDR3 has 18 residues. The CDR3 reads CASSGSTSLGRTTYGYTF. CDR3 nucleotide sequence: TGTGCCAGCAGCGGGAGTACGAGTCTGGGGCGGACTACGTATGGCTACACCTTC.

The chain combines TRBV6-1 with TRBJ1-4; D remains unclear. Germline assignment: CDR1 MNHNS and CDR2 SASEGT. Trimming took off 6 bases at V and 8 bases at J, with 16 bases between the two ends. The CDR3 loop spans 14 amino acids. CDR3 region: CASSRTQLGEKLFF. For the CDR3, the DNA is TGTGCCAGCAGCAGGACGCAGCTTGGAGAAAAACTGTTTTTT.

Comments on this clone: Other DNA sequences in the same sample also yield this CDR3. The genes are TRBV28 and TRBJ2-7; 8 nucleotides line up with TRBD1. The germline CDR1 and CDR2 sequences are MDHEN and SYDVKM. The J segment lost 2 bases and the V segment lost 6 bases, leaving 6 bases of the junction unmatched. The CDR3 length is 14 residues. CDR3: CASRGGQGAYEQYF. The DNA of the CDR3 is TGTGCCAGCAGGGGCGGACAGGGTGCCTACGAGCAGTACTTC.

The chain employs TRBV18 and TRBJ1-4; D not resolved. Germline V gene data show CDR1 as KGHSH and CDR2 as LQKENI. V lost 0 bases and J lost 3, with 11 bases in between. CDR3 length: 16 amino acids. CDR3 residues: CASSPPVGSANEKLFF. As DNA, the CDR3 is TGTGCCAGCTCACCACCGGTGGGGTCAGCTAATGAAAAACTGTTTTTT. The full variable domain, in which reference TRBV18 and TRBJ1-4 provide the parts outside the CDR3, is NAGVMQNPRHLVRRRGQEARLRCSPMKGHSHVYWYRQLPEEGLKFMVYLQKENIIDESGMPKERFSAEFPKEGPSILRIQQVVRGDSAAYFCASSPPVGSANEKLFFGSGTQLSVL.

This clone came up once. The chain recombines TRBV29-1 with TRBJ2-3, with 14 positions matching TRBD2. The junction had 13 bases not matched to a gene; V was cut back by 6 bases and J by 5 bases. CDR1 SQVTM and CDR2 ANQGSEA come from the germline V gene. The CDR3 is 17 residues long. Here the CDR3 DNA reads TGCAGCGTCGTCGGACTAGCGGGAGGCGGGGTAGTAGATACGCAGTATTTT. Translated: CSVVGLAGGGVVDTQYF.

The chain employs TRBV19 and TRBJ2-5, with 7 bases that match TRBD2. Germline CDR1 and CDR2: LNHDA and SQIVND (reference sequence). The CDR3 runs 15 residues. The junction had 7 bases not matched to a gene; V was cut back by 1 base and J by 5 bases. CDR3 DNA sequence: TGTGCCAGTAGTATAGTCGCGGGAGAGATGGAGACCCAGTACTTC. It is translated as CASSIVAGEMETQYF.

This chain connects TRBV7-9 to TRBJ2-7; possible D gene TRBD1, 5 bases. The CDR3 runs 14 residues. Trimming took off 5 bases at V and 2 bases at J, with 13 bases between the two ends. The germline CDR1 and CDR2 sequences are SEHNR and FQNEAQ (reference sequence). The CDR3 sequence: CASSRTQGTYEQYF. Written as DNA, the CDR3 is TGTGCCAGCAGCCGAACCCAGGGTACCTACGAGCAGTACTTC. Full variable domain (rest looked up from reference TRBV7-9 and TRBJ2-7): DTGVSQNPRHKITKRGQNVTFRCDPISEHNRLYWYRQTLGQGPEFLTYFQNEAQLEKSRLLSDRFSAERPKGSFSTLEIQRTEQGDSAMYLCASSRTQGTYEQYFGPGTRLTVT.

The V and J genes are TRBV18 and TRBJ2-7; unclear D gene. V lost 0 bases and J lost 7, with 10 bases in between. There are 13 residues in the CDR3. CDR1 is KGHSH, CDR2 LQKENI, per germline. The CDR3 DNA sequence: TGTGCCAGCTCACCACCGCCGGAGAGGGAGCAGTACTTC. Its protein is CASSPPPEREQYF.

This clone was observed a single time. V usage is TRBV5-1 and J usage is TRBJ2-3; D unresolved. The CDR3 is 12 amino acids. Germline V gene lookup returns CDR1 SGHRS and CDR2 YFSETQ. V gave up 4 bases and J gave up 5 bases, with 8 bases separating them. The CDR3 reads CASSPPEDTQYF. DNA of the CDR3: TGCGCCAGCAGCCCGCCTGAAGATACGCAGTATTTT.

J is TRBJ2-5 and V is TRBV20-1; D ambiguous. The CDR3 has 11 amino acids. V lost 3 bases and J 13 bases, leaving 15 bases between the germline ends. Germline V lookup: CDR1 DFQATT, CDR2 SNEGSKA (reference sequence). CDR3 bases: TGCAGTGCTAGTGTTCTGACGATATTGTACTTC. Encoded protein: CSASVLTILYF.

The V and J genes are TRBV18 and TRBJ1-5; 9 bases are shared with TRBD1. Germline V CDR1 and CDR2: KGHSH, LQKENI. CDR3 length: 17 amino acids. V lost 4 bases, J lost 5 bases, and 12 bases stayed unmatched. CDR3 region: CASSRSAGTGFDQPQHF. CDR3 DNA sequence: TGTGCCAGCTCACGCTCGGCTGGGACAGGGTTCGATCAGCCCCAGCATTTT.

This chain uses TRBV4-1 with TRBJ1-2; no reliable D call. V lost 1 base, J lost 6 bases, and 12 bases lay in between. The CDR3 runs to 14 residues. Per germline, CDR1 MGHRA and CDR2 YSYEKL. The CDR3 DNA reads as TGCGCCAGCAGCCAAGCAATACGGCCCCATGGCTACACCTTC. Its protein is CASSQAIRPHGYTF.

This clone has just one count. In DNA form, the CDR3 reads TGCGCCAGCAGTCGTACAGGGACCATCTTGGTGAGCACTGAAGCTTTCTTT. It yields the protein CASSRTGTILVSTEAFF. J is TRBJ1-1 and V is TRBV10-2, with TRBD1 as a possible D gene (6 bases). This CDR3 has 17 amino acids. Germline V gene sequence: CDR1 WSHSY, CDR2 SAAADI. Trimming took 5 bases from V and 4 from J, leaving 23 bases between them.

This chain connects TRBV28 to TRBJ2-7; D is undetermined. From germline, CDR1 is MDHEN and CDR2 SYDVKM. The length of the CDR3 is 13 residues. The V end was cut by 7 bases, the J end by 4 bases, with 14 bases between. DNA of the CDR3: TGTGCCAGCACCCCCTCGCCCCCTTACGAGCAGTACTTC. It translates to CASTPSPPYEQYF. Based on the CDR3 plus reference TRBV28 and TRBJ2-7, the full variable domain is DVKVTQSSRYLVKRTGEKVFLECVQDMDHENMFWYRQDPGLGLRLIYFSYDVKMKEKGDIPEGYSVSREKKERFSLILESASTNQTSMYLCASTPSPPYEQYFGPGTRLTVT.

This chain uses TRBV29-1 with TRBJ1-1; 8 positions match TRBD1. The CDR3 has 16 amino acids. CDR1 and CDR2 from the germline V gene are SQVTM and ANQGSEA. Trimming took 4 bases from V and 1 from J; bases not matched to a gene: 11. The CDR3: CSVVRRDRRRNTEAFF. In DNA form, the CDR3 reads TGCAGCGTTGTTCGAAGGGACAGGAGGAGGAACACTGAAGCTTTCTTT.

J is TRBJ2-1 and V is TRBV19; TRBD2 aligns across 7 bases. This CDR3 comprises 17 residues. Per germline, CDR1 LNHDA and CDR2 SQIVND (reference sequence). Germline trimming cut 5 bases from V and 5 bases from J; bases unmatched to any gene: 15. CDR3 nucleotide sequence: TGTGCCAGTAGTTTTGTGGGTGGGGACTACCCTAACAATGAGCAGTTCTTC. Translation gives CASSFVGGDYPNNEQFF.

The chain carries TRBV30 and TRBJ1-1, with unresolved D. Looked up from germline, CDR1 is GTSNPN and CDR2 is SVGIG (reference sequence). V lost 0 bases and J 0 bases, leaving 14 bases between the germline ends. The length of the CDR3 is 16 residues. CDR3 DNA: TGTGCCTGGAGTGTCCCCGGCAGCCTCATGAACACTGAAGCTTTCTTT. Residues: CAWSVPGSLMNTEAFF. Together with reference TRBV30 and TRBJ1-1, the CDR3 gives the full variable domain: SQTIHQWPATLVQPVGSPLSLECTVEGTSNPNLYWYRQAAGRGLQLLFYSVGIGQISSEVPQNLSASRPQDRQFILSSKKLLLSDSGFYLCAWSVPGSLMNTEAFFGQGTRLTVV.

V gene TRBV25-1 combines with J gene TRBJ2-7; possible D gene TRBD1, 6 bases. Germline V CDR1 and CDR2: MGHDK, SYGVNS. With 6 bases removed from V and 6 bases from J, the gap between germline ends came to 15 bases. The CDR3 is 13 amino acids. For the CDR3, the DNA is TGTGCCAGCAGCGGACAGACCCGTGGCGAGCAGTACTTC. Encoded protein: CASSGQTRGEQYF.

This chain joins TRBV27 and TRBJ1-1; D is possibly TRBD1 (6 bases). CDR3 length equals 16 residues. CDR1 MNHEY and CDR2 SMNVEV come from the germline V gene (reference sequence). V lost 2 bases and J lost 3, with 16 bases in between. CDR3 sequence: CASSLVPGAGDTEAFF. In DNA, the CDR3 is TGTGCCAGCAGTTTAGTTCCGGGGGCGGGGGACACTGAAGCTTTCTTT.

The chain couples TRBV29-1 to TRBJ1-1, with D perhaps TRBD1 (5 bases). Per the germline V gene, CDR1 is SQVTM and CDR2 is ANQGSEA. There are 13 residues in the CDR3. V shed 3 bases and J shed 4 bases, with 12 bases lying between them. The CDR3 sequence is CSVDAGEGTEAFF. CDR3 DNA sequence: TGCAGCGTTGACGCGGGGGAAGGCACTGAAGCTTTCTTT. Based on the CDR3 plus reference TRBV29-1 and TRBJ1-1, the full variable domain is SAVISQKPSRDICQRGTSLTIQCQVDSQVTMMFWYRQQPGQSLTLIATANQGSEATYESGFVIDKFPISRPNLTFSTLTVSNMSPEDSSIYLCSVDAGEGTEAFFGQGTRLTVV.

This rearrangement joins TRBV11-2 to TRBJ2-7; 8 nucleotides align to TRBD1. Trimming took 5 bases from V and 2 from J; bases not matched to a gene: 8. The V gene's germline CDR1 is SGHAT and CDR2 FQNNGV. The CDR3 has 15 amino acids. In DNA form, the CDR3 reads TGTGCCAGCAGCCTATCCGGGACAGGCCCCTACGAGCAGTACTTC. It translates to CASSLSGTGPYEQYF.

This clone was counted a single time. The DNA for the CDR3 is TGTGCCATCAGTGAGTCCAGGACAGGCCCGAGACGGGGCTACACCTTC. Translation gives CAISESRTGPRRGYTF. The J gene is TRBJ1-2, the V gene TRBV10-3; the match to TRBD1 covers 7 bases. The V gene end was trimmed by 0 bases and the J gene end by 8 bases; junction bases not matched to a gene: 12. Germline values: CDR1 ENHRY, CDR2 SYGVKD. CDR3 length: 16 residues.

The chain carries TRBV5-8 and TRBJ1-5; the D gene is possibly TRBD1 (6 bases). Germline V lookup: CDR1 SGHTS, CDR2 YDEGEE. This CDR3 contains 15 residues. V lost 6 bases and J lost 4, with 17 bases in between. The CDR3 DNA sequence: TGTGCCAGCAACCGGGGGGGGCCGCGAAATCAGCCCCAGCATTTT. Translating gives CASNRGGPRNQPQHF.

This clone was counted once. This chain links TRBV19 with TRBJ2-7; 7 bases align to TRBD1. This CDR3 is built from 14 residues. Losses at the gene ends were 5 bases for V and 5 bases for J; bases not matched to a gene: 9. Germline values: CDR1 LNHDA, CDR2 SQIVND (reference sequence). CDR3: CASSPLGTVDEQYF. Here the CDR3 DNA reads TGTGCCAGTAGTCCCTTAGGGACAGTCGACGAGCAGTACTTC.

The table lists this clone with a count of one. The V and J genes are TRBV28 and TRBJ1-5; D perhaps matches TRBD1 (6 bases). Trimming left V 2 bases short and J 3 bases short, with 14 bases between. The CDR3 consists of 16 residues. Germline CDR1 MDHEN, CDR2 SYDVKM. The DNA of the CDR3 is TGTGCCAGCAGTTTAAATCTAGCAGGGGCCAATCAGCCCCAGCATTTT. Protein sequence: CASSLNLAGANQPQHF.